These 2 T cell receptor beta chains originate from one sample sequenced in a study of blood T cell repertoires in COVID-19. TCRdb's table, derived via immunoSEQ multiplex PCR, lists solely in-frame clones and lacks some. Among around 400,000 clones listed, approximately 90% were seen once. Sequencing was performed on PBMCs or T cells enriched from blood (not recorded which). These receptors originate from a woman aged 40 to 50 who had been exposed to COVID-19.

V and J are TRBV4-1 and TRBJ1-2; 7 nucleotides align to TRBD1. Germline trimming cut 1 base from V and 5 bases from J; bases unmatched to any gene: 13. Germline V gene sequence: CDR1 MGHRA, CDR2 YSYEKL. The CDR3 covers 17 residues. CDR3 region: CASSQATANQDRYGYTF. The DNA of the CDR3 is TGCGCCAGCAGCCAAGCTACCGCCAACCAGGACAGGTATGGCTACACCTTC.

The chain is built from TRBV7-6 and TRBJ2-2, with TRBD1 matching 7 bases. Trimming at V came to 1 base and at J to 2 bases, leaving 7 bases not matched to a gene. This CDR3 is built from 17 residues. Germline CDR1 reads SGHVS; CDR2 reads FNYEAQ. CDR3 amino acids: CASSLDVPGGNTGELFF. In nucleotides, the CDR3 is TGTGCCAGCAGCTTAGACGTCCCAGGGGGTAACACCGGGGAGCTGTTTTTT.